The TCR beta chain under discussion was sequenced for a study of shared clonotypes between healthy human individuals (TCRdb year 2020). Regarding the study in general: A few men and two women, aged 18 to 49 years, made up the cohort. For each donor, CD4 naive and CD4 memory were each run on three plates, CD8 naive on two plates, and CD8 memory on one plate. The study deeply sequenced blood TCR repertoires of 5 or 6 healthy adults to estimate repertoire size and the extent of clonotype sharing between individuals. To increase sequencing depth and limit assay-specific biases, TCR repertoire library preparation and sequencing were carried out by different laboratories using diverse techniques. Each donor's leukapheresis produced roughly between roughly 0.85 and 10 billion PBMCs. The investigation overall reported the following: Estimated clonotype richness was generally larger for naive than for memory subsets. Sampling was limited to blood, and TCR repertoires in tissue likely differ from TCR repertoires in blood. Pairwise subsampling led to the expectation that sequencing depth would affect the degree of clonotype sharing among donors. Rarefaction of sorted-subset datasets indicated incomplete sequencing despite the large sequencing depth. Clonotypes shared by all four sorted-subset donors showed higher generation probabilities than non-shared clonotypes. The genetic and exposure-history diversity represented was limited by the small number of donors. Sharing across a few donors was observed for about 5% of naive CD4, 3.5% of naive CD8, over 2% of memory CD4, and about 0.4% of memory CD8 clonotypes.

Trimming takes 3 bases from V and 1 base from J, and the germline ends sit 5 bases apart. The CDR3 has 13 amino acids, counting the end cysteine and phenylalanine. The read is trimmed to its CDR3 DNA, 39 bases read in frame from base 1. Looking up the germline V gene (reference sequence) yields CDR1 LNHDA and CDR2 SQIVND. Donors were healthy HIV-negative adults with no recently reported acute infections or vaccinations. Every donor was a Caucasian adult living in Nashville, Tennessee, USA. CD4+ T cells were enriched by magnetic negative selection; naive cells were then positively selected on CD45RA, and the negative fraction formed the memory subset. Blood was collected by leukapheresis, and PBMCs were isolated by Ficoll-Histopaque density gradient centrifugation and then cryopreserved in liquid nitrogen vapor phase. Analytical flow cytometry was used to check the purity and quantity of every magnetically sorted T cell population. Each sorted fraction had its genomic DNA isolated and then quantified by UV absorbance on a Nanodrop 2000c.

Using the deep immunoSEQ assay, multiplex PCR amplified TCR CDR3 regions from genomic DNA. Extracted genomic DNA from each cell subset was spread evenly across all wells of several immunoSEQ 96-well plates, with each plate serving as a replicate. For sorted subsets, approximately 200 ng of genomic DNA, equivalent to some 30,000 T cell genomes, went into each replicate PCR. Purified libraries were measured with a Qubit 3.0 fluorometer, size-checked on a Bioanalyzer 2100, and measured again with the KAPA Library Quantification kit. Each immunoSEQ 96-well plate was sequenced on its own single-read 150-cycle Illumina NextSeq 550 flow cell. On the study's bioinformatics: Because only junctional sequences without quality scores were contained in the immunoSEQ output, filtering matching that applied to full-length reads could not be performed. To assign V/J genes and CDR3, sequences were annotated using PyIR, a Python wrapper for IgBLAST v1.9, with IMGT germline references. Any read was removed if the V/J assignment was weak (E-value above 1e-6), the CDR3 was missing, or the read contained stop codons, out-of-frame junctions, or ambiguous translated residues. V3J clonotypes were defined as sequences sharing an identical inferred V gene, J gene, and CDR3 amino acid sequence. Percentage overlap between repertoires was computed as shared unique clonotypes divided by the size of the smaller repertoire. RTK rarefaction, the Chao1 estimator, and Recon v2.1 estimates of unobserved clonotypes were used to assess repertoire richness. Generation probabilities for all TCRbeta clonotypes obtained by the gDNA method from a handful of donors were computed using OLGA. TCRdb stores this immuneACCESS table with in-frame sequences only. Part of the clones is absent; in the studies checked, under half of the shortfall reflects unresolved V genes, and no reason is known for the rest. V and J calls and clone size are copied from that table; D and trimming were computed from the DNA. The sample contains roughly 2 million clones, 85% to 95% of them found a single time. Roughly 0.13% of the sample is taken by the ten largest.

With regard to this clone: Its antigen remains undetermined. There are no base qualities to consult, and no much larger clone falls within one base. Other DNA sequences in the same sample also yield this CDR3.

The sample was naive CD4+ T cells sorted from blood. Reading the label with the study, this specimen's cell subset or site is: CD45RA+ positively selected. This sequence originates from a young man in good health. The V and J segments used are TRBV19 and TRBJ2-3; the D gene lacks a confident call. The CDR3 loop reads CASSIQGTDTQYF. The nucleotide sequence is TGTGCCAGTAGTATCCAGGGCACAGATACGCAGTATTTT.